This TCR beta chain came from a study of blood T cells in healthy people across ages. Study observations and caveats: Investigators viewed diversity estimates from one million T cells as underestimates, the study reported.

From germline, CDR1 is SQVTM and CDR2 ANQGSEA. This CDR3 contains 14 residues. V was trimmed by 4 bases and J by 1 base, leaving 14 bases between them. Through a sample-barcoded 5' primer and a J-beta primer mix, a second PCR was run for roughly 7 to 12 cycles. Each CDR3 protein gets one entry after TCRdb re-called the 5' RACE reads with MiXCR. The sample contains 1.5 million to 2 million distinct CDR3 sequences, approximately 28% of which appear only once. This clonotype appeared many times. The antigen remains unidentified. Every donor provided around 9.3 milliliters of peripheral blood. Per sample, a minimum of 6.5 million PBMCs were isolated.

The receptor was derived from a woman under 40 in good health. The chain links TRBV29-1 to TRBJ2-7; D could derive from TRBD1 or TRBD2 (5 bases each). The sequenced sample was blood. CDR3 in amino acids: CSVVGAATSYEQYF. CDR3 DNA sequence: TGCAGCGTTGTCGGGGCAGCCACATCCTACGAGCAGTACTTC.